One and the same sample provided the 5 T cell receptor beta chains below, sequenced in a study of CD8+CD57+ T cells in acquired aplastic anemia. In patients chosen for sequencing, flow cytometry had shown CD8+CD57+ cell expansion. Both TCR beta VDJ combination and CDR3 sequence profiling were carried out. Genomic DNA was the template for this profiling. TCRdb ran MiXCR on the reads and lists one entry per CDR3 protein. The data hold under 250,000 distinct CDR3 sequences, with less than 75% observed a single time. Specimen: sorted CD4+, CD8+, or CD8+CD57+ T cells (not recorded which) from PBMCs. These receptors originate from a human donor with aplastic anemia.

This clonotype has more than one count but fewer than ten. The V and J genes are TRBV10-3 and TRBJ2-7; D is unresolved. In germline, CDR1 is ENHRY, CDR2 SYGVKD. V gave up 0 bases and J gave up 7 bases, with 16 bases separating them. CDR3 length: 15 residues. Here the CDR3 DNA reads TGTGCCATCAGTGAGTCGGCCTTGAATGACCGGGAGCAGTACTTC. Protein product: CAISESALNDREQYF.

V usage is TRBV14 and J usage is TRBJ1-1; D is ambiguous. The germline V gene encodes CDR1 SGHDN and CDR2 FVKESK. This CDR3 spans 13 amino acids. The germline V and J ends were trimmed by 9 bases and 1 base, with 12 bases remaining between them. In DNA form, the CDR3 reads TGTGCCAGTGGGGAGCAGGCGAACACTGAAGCTTTCTTT. This gives the protein CASGEQANTEAFF.

As to this clonotype: The conserved phenylalanine or tryptophan normally closing the CDR3 is absent here, so this likely arose from a read error. The chain carries TRBV12-3 or TRBV12-4 and TRBJ1-1; D may be TRBD1 (5 bases). V lost 0 bases and J lost 10, with 12 bases in between. This CDR3 is 13 amino acids long. The CDR3 loop reads CASSLAEGRSAFL. CDR3 coding DNA: TGTGCCAGCAGTTTAGCTGAGGGGCGCTCAGCTTTCCTT.

This clonotype was detected ten times or more. The V gene is TRBV12-3 or TRBV12-4, the J gene TRBJ2-1; D unclear. V was clipped by 3 bases and J by 7 bases, with 7 bases between them. The CDR3 spans 12 residues. Here the CDR3 DNA reads TGTGCCAGCAGTTTTCTGGGTAATGAGCAGTTCTTC. This encodes CASSFLGNEQFF.

The chain couples TRBV15 to TRBJ1-1; no clear D gene. The V gene lost 0 bases and the J gene lost 0 bases, with 5 bases spanning the gap. The germline CDR1 and CDR2 sequences are LNHNV and YYDKDF (reference sequence). The CDR3 totals 14 residues. CDR3 protein: CATSRERLNTEAFF. The CDR3 DNA reads TGTGCCACCAGCAGAGAACGGCTGAACACTGAAGCTTTCTTT.